Below, 22 T cell receptor beta chains from the same sample are listed, as sequenced in a study of identical twins. MiXCR, applied by TCRdb to the 5' RACE reads, yields one record per CDR3 protein. This sample has roughly 350,000 distinct CDR3 sequences, with 9% to 15% found just once. The same data also contributed to another study, on yellow fever vaccine responses in identical twins.

Input material: CD8+ T cells sorted from blood. The source of these receptors is a woman between 18 and 30 years old in good health.

The chain joins TRBV20-1 to TRBJ2-1; TRBD2 aligns across 9 bases. V trimming: 2 bases; J trimming: 4 bases; junction bases outside the gene matches: 12. The length of the CDR3 is 17 residues. Germline V gene lookup returns CDR1 DFQATT and CDR2 SNEGSKA (reference sequence). The chain's CDR3 is CSARNPSTSGYYNEQFF. In nucleotides, the CDR3 is TGCAGTGCTAGAAACCCTAGCACTAGCGGGTATTACAATGAGCAGTTCTTC.

This clonotype was detected a few times. The chain employs TRBV6-1 and TRBJ1-6; D is unclear. Germline V gene lookup returns CDR1 MNHNS and CDR2 SASEGT. CDR3 length equals 14 residues. V was trimmed by 8 bases and J by 8 bases, leaving 16 bases between them. The CDR3 nucleotides are TGTGCCAGCCACCCCCGGAAGGATTATTCACCCCTCCACTTT. Protein: CASHPRKDYSPLHF.

The chain joins TRBV28 to TRBJ2-1; 7 positions match TRBD2. Germline trimming cut 7 bases from V and 8 bases from J; bases unmatched to any gene: 14. This CDR3 has 15 amino acids. Germline CDR1 and CDR2: MDHEN and SYDVKM. The CDR3 nucleotides read TGTGCCAGCAAACCTTTATTGGGCGGGGGTTATGAGCAGTTCTTC. Translating it yields CASKPLLGGGYEQFF. Together with reference TRBV28 and TRBJ2-1, the CDR3 gives the full variable domain: DVKVTQSSRYLVKRTGEKVFLECVQDMDHENMFWYRQDPGLGLRLIYFSYDVKMKEKGDIPEGYSVSREKKERFSLILESASTNQTSMYLCASKPLLGGGYEQFFGPGTRLTVL.

This clonotype was counted many times. The chain uses TRBV12-3 or TRBV12-4 and TRBJ2-1; TRBD2 aligns across 10 bases. V trimming: 5 bases; J trimming: 7 bases; junction bases outside the gene matches: 8. The CDR3 has 15 residues. The DNA for the CDR3 is TGTGCCAGCAGTCCCATAGCGGGGGGTTGGAATGAGCAGTTCTTC. This encodes CASSPIAGGWNEQFF.

This clonotype turned up a few times. The V and J genes are TRBV28 and TRBJ2-5; possible D gene TRBD1, 6 bases. The CDR3 runs 15 residues. With 2 bases removed from V and 1 base from J, the gap between germline ends came to 11 bases. The germline CDR1 and CDR2 sequences are MDHEN and SYDVKM. The chain's CDR3 is CASSLRTEIQETQYF. Here the CDR3 DNA reads TGTGCCAGCAGTTTACGGACAGAGATCCAAGAGACCCAGTACTTC.

The chain is built from TRBV7-3 and TRBJ2-2, with a weak D call TRBD1 (5 bases). CDR1 is SGHTA and CDR2 is FQGTGA in the germline V gene. There are 14 residues in the CDR3. Trimming stripped 2 bases from V and 3 bases from J, with 7 bases between. The DNA of the CDR3 is TGTGCCAGCAGCTTAGACAGATACACCGGGGAGCTGTTTTTT. Translating it yields CASSLDRYTGELFF. The full variable domain, rest sourced from reference TRBV7-3 and TRBJ2-2, is GAGVSQTPSNKVTEKGKYVELRCDPISGHTALYWYRQSLGQGPEFLIYFQGTGAADDSGLPNDRFFAVRPEGSVSTLKIQRTERGDSAVYLCASSLDRYTGELFFGEGSRLTVL.

This clonotype turned up a few times. This chain joins TRBV3-1 and TRBJ2-1; D is possibly TRBD1 (6 bases). The CDR3 runs to 16 residues. V was trimmed by 0 bases and J by 6 bases, leaving 15 bases between them. Looked up from germline, CDR1 is LGHDT and CDR2 is YNNKEL (reference sequence). The CDR3 spells CASSQEGDRISNEQFF. The CDR3 DNA is TGTGCCAGCAGCCAAGAGGGAGACAGGATCTCCAATGAGCAGTTCTTC.

Ten or more counts support this clonotype. V and J are TRBV4-1 and TRBJ1-1; TRBD1 is a possible D gene (6 bases). Deletions cut 4 bases from V and 4 bases from J, with 16 bases between. The CDR3 contains 15 residues. Per the germline V gene, CDR1 is MGHRA and CDR2 is YSYEKL. The CDR3, as DNA: TGCGCCAGCAGCCTCCGACAGGACCCTAGCACTGAAGCTTTCTTT. It codes for CASSLRQDPSTEAFF.

This clonotype appeared a few times. The rearrangement links TRBV27 to TRBJ2-1, with D hard to call. CDR1 is MNHEY and CDR2 is SMNVEV in the germline V gene (reference sequence). The CDR3 has 17 amino acids. Deletions cut 4 bases from V and 3 bases from J, with 19 bases between. The CDR3 DNA follows: TGTGCCAGCAGTTCTTGGTGGGGAAGGCCTCACTACAATGAGCAGTTCTTC. It is translated as CASSSWWGRPHYNEQFF.

The chain uses TRBV7-7 and TRBJ2-5, with a tentative D call TRBD2 (6 bases). The CDR3 consists of 15 residues. V shed 5 bases and J shed 5 bases, with 18 bases lying between them. CDR1 and CDR2 from the germline V gene are SSHAT and FNYEAQ (reference sequence). Written as DNA, the CDR3 is TGTGCCAGCAGCCCCACCGGGAGTTGGTGGGAGACCCAGTACTTC. Amino acids: CASSPTGSWWETQYF. Full variable domain (remainder filled in from reference TRBV7-7 and TRBJ2-5): GAGVSQSPRYKVTKRGQDVTLRCDPISSHATLYWYQQALGQGPEFLTYFNYEAQPDKSGLPSDRFSAERPEGSISTLTIQRTEQRDSAMYRCASSPTGSWWETQYFGPGTRLLVL.

In the case of this clonotype: A read error may explain this, as a much larger clone is one base away. This chain links TRBV7-9 with TRBJ2-7; the match to TRBD1 covers 7 bases. Germline-derived CDR1 and CDR2 are SEHNR and FQNEAQ (reference sequence). Trimming at V came to 6 bases and at J to 3 bases, leaving 2 bases not matched to a gene. CDR3 length: 12 amino acids. CDR3 in amino acids: CASRPGGYEQYV. Here the CDR3 DNA reads TGTGCCAGCAGGCCAGGGGGCTACGAGCAGTACGTC.

This clonotype was counted at least ten times. V is TRBV12-3 or TRBV12-4 and J is TRBJ2-3, with D maybe TRBD2 (5 bases). This CDR3 has 14 residues. With 2 bases removed from V and 0 bases from J, the gap between germline ends came to 6 bases. CDR3 bases: TGTGCCAGCAGTTTAAGCGGAAGCACAGATACGCAGTATTTT. Translation: CASSLSGSTDTQYF.

This clonotype was observed many times. The gene calls are TRBV20-1 and TRBJ2-2; the D is unclear. CDR1 is DFQATT and CDR2 is SNEGSKA in the germline V gene (reference sequence). The CDR3 sequence is 13 residues long. Trimming took 6 bases from V and 0 from J, leaving 8 bases between them. In DNA, the CDR3 is TGCAGTGCCCCTAAGTCGAACACCGGGGAGCTGTTTTTT. Its translation: CSAPKSNTGELFF.

This chain links TRBV5-1 with TRBJ2-5; D possibly corresponds to TRBD2 (5 bases). The V gene's germline CDR1 is SGHRS and CDR2 YFSETQ. The V end was cut by 0 bases, the J end by 2 bases, with 11 bases between. The CDR3 covers 15 residues. CDR3 protein: CASSLETSIQETQYF. CDR3 nucleotide sequence: TGCGCCAGCAGCTTGGAAACTAGTATACAAGAGACCCAGTACTTC.

The chain has TRBV28 and TRBJ2-1, with D possibly TRBD2 on 6 matching bases. Germline V lookup: CDR1 MDHEN, CDR2 SYDVKM. V was clipped by 2 bases and J by 13 bases, with 15 bases between them. CDR3 length: 13 amino acids. CDR3 region: CASSLGGTSLQFF. The CDR3 coding sequence is TGTGCCAGCAGTTTAGGCGGGACTTCTCTACAGTTCTTC.

This clonotype was found a few times. The chain employs TRBV5-6 and TRBJ2-1, with 10 bases aligning to TRBD2. V lost 1 base to trimming and J lost 7 bases; unmatched junction nucleotides: 8. Germline V gene sequence: CDR1 SGHDT, CDR2 YYEEEE. CDR3 size: 16 residues. CDR3 nucleotide sequence: TGTGCCAGCAGCTTGCCGCTAGCGGGAGTGCGGAATGAGCAGTTCTTC. This sequence encodes CASSLPLAGVRNEQFF.

This clonotype was observed at least ten times. V and J are TRBV29-1 and TRBJ2-2; D might be TRBD2 (6 bases). CDR3 length equals 13 residues. Germline V gene lookup returns CDR1 SQVTM and CDR2 ANQGSEA. V was cut by 3 bases and J by 1 base, with 6 bases left in between. The CDR3 coding sequence is TGCAGCGTTGAGCGGGAGAACACCGGGGAGCTGTTTTTT. This encodes CSVERENTGELFF.

This clonotype was found a few times. This chain connects TRBV20-1 to TRBJ2-1; unclear D gene. V lost 6 bases and J 1 base, leaving 4 bases between the germline ends. The CDR3 runs to 11 residues. Germline lookup yields CDR1 DFQATT and CDR2 SNEGSKA (reference sequence). CDR3 protein: CSAASYNEQFF. The CDR3 DNA reads TGCAGTGCAGCGTCCTACAATGAGCAGTTCTTC.

This clonotype occurred a few times. The chain has TRBV29-1 and TRBJ2-7; 10 bases agree with TRBD2. Germline trimming cut 4 bases from V and 5 bases from J; bases unmatched to any gene: 8. This CDR3 has 14 amino acids. CDR1 is SQVTM, CDR2 ANQGSEA, per germline. In nucleotides, the CDR3 is TGCAGCGTTGTGGGGGCTAGCGGGAGTGACGAGCAGTACTTC. This codes for CSVVGASGSDEQYF.

The chain employs TRBV5-1 and TRBJ2-7; maybe TRBD2 (5 bases). CDR3 length equals 14 residues. Trimming removed 0 bases from V and 2 bases from J, with 9 bases in between. Germline values: CDR1 SGHRS, CDR2 YFSETQ. CDR3 nucleotides: TGCGCCAGCAGCTTGGATCCGGGGACCTACGAGCAGTACGTC. Translation gives CASSLDPGTYEQYV.

There are a few counts of this clonotype. The chain joins TRBV20-1 to TRBJ2-5, with a tentative D call TRBD2 (5 bases). The CDR3 totals 15 residues. CDR1 and CDR2 (germline): DFQATT, SNEGSKA (reference sequence). DNA of the CDR3: TGCAGCGAACCTTTTAGCTGGAGGAGGCAAGAGACCCAGTACTTC. This encodes CSEPFSWRRQETQYF.

This sequence joins TRBV7-9 and TRBJ2-3; D is undetermined. V gave up 1 base and J gave up 0 bases, with 11 bases separating them. Germline-derived CDR1 and CDR2 are SEHNR and FQNEAQ (reference sequence). The CDR3 totals 16 residues. The CDR3: CASSLELSTSTDTQYF. DNA of the CDR3: TGTGCCAGCAGCTTAGAGTTGTCGACTAGCACAGATACGCAGTATTTT.